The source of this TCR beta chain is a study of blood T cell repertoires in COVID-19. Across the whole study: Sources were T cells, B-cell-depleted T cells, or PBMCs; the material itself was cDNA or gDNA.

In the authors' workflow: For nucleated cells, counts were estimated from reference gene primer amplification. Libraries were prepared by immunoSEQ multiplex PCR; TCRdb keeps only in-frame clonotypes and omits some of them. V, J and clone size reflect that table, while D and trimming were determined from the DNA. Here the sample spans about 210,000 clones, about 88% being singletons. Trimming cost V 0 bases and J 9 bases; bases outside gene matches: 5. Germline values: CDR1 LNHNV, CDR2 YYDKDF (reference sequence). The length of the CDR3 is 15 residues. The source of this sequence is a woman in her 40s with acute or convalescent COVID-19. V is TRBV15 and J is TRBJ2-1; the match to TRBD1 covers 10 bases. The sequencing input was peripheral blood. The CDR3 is CATSRDGTGAGEQFF. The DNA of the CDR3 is TGTGCCACCAGCAGAGATGGGACAGGGGCTGGTGAGCAGTTCTTC.